The rows below give T cell receptor beta chains drawn from one sample of a study of T-cell reconstitution after alpha-beta-depleted transplantation in children. Via MiXCR, TCRdb re-called the PCR reads, giving one row per CDR3 protein. Of 580,000 or so distinct CDR3 sequences in the sample, 23% were seen once. The sequencing used PBMCs, mostly from graft donor cells, collected 360 days after TCRalphabeta/CD19-depleted stem cell transplant. These receptors all stem from a boy younger than two who had a stem cell transplant for acute myeloid leukemia, so the T cells may come from the graft donor. Each CDR3 is given with its conserved first and last residue. Fields, in order: J gene, D gene, V gene, clone size, CDR3 protein, CDR3 DNA. A D gene is named only where the DNA matches it firmly. Where a row states a size, it is once, few, many or the class of an expanded clone; other rows omit it.

TRBJ2-5 | NA | TRBV20-1 | few | CSATTGYQETQYF | TGCAGTGCCACCACAGGTTACCAAGAGACCCAGTACTTC
TRBJ2-1 | NA | TRBV10-2 | once | CASRPDVGKNEQFF | TGCGCCAGCAGGCCAGACGTAGGAAAGAATGAGCAGTTCTTC
TRBJ2-7 | NA | TRBV3-1 | many | CASSQAEGGNQYF | TGTGCCAGCAGCCAAGCCGAGGGGGGTAACCAGTACTTC
TRBJ2-1 | TRBD2 | TRBV28 | NA | CASSSRAGGLNEQFF | TGTGCCAGCAGTTCCCGAGCGGGGGGGCTCAATGAGCAGTTCTTC
TRBJ1-2 | NA | TRBV29-1 | few | CSVYLDGYTF | TGCAGCGTTTACTTAGATGGCTACACCTTC
TRBJ1-1 | NA | TRBV5-4 | NA | CASSRRPLGTYTLAFF | TGTGCCAGCAGCCGACGACCCCTCGGGACCTACACCCTGGCTTTCTTT
TRBJ1-5 | NA | TRBV18 | NA | CASSPLGSGNQPQHF | TGTGCCAGCTCACCACTTGGTTCGGGCAATCAGCCCCAGCATTTT
TRBJ2-7 | NA | TRBV13 | NA | CASSLDGVEQYF | TGTGCCAGCAGCTTAGATGGGGTCGAGCAGTACTTC
TRBJ2-1 | NA | TRBV9 | NA | CASSVFGGPLQFF | TGTGCCAGCAGCGTCTTTGGGGGGCCACTGCAGTTCTTC
TRBJ1-4 | NA | TRBV6-1 | NA | CASKNVRSNEKLFF | TGTGCCAGCAAGAACGTTAGGTCAAATGAAAAACTGTTTTTT